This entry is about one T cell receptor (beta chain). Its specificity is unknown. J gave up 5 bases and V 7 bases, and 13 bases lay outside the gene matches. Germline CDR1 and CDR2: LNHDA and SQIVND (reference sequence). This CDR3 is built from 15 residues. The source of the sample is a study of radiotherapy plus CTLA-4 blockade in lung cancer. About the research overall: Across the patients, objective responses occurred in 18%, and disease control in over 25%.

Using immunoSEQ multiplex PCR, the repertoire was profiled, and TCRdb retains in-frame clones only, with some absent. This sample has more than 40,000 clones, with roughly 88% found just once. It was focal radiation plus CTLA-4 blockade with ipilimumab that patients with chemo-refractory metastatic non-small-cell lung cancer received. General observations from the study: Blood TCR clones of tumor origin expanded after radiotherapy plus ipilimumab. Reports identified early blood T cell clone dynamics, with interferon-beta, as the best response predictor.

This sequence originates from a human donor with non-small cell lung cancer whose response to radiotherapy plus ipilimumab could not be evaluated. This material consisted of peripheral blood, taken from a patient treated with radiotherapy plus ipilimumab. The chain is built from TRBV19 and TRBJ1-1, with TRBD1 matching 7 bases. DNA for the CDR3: TGTGCCAGTATCGCCCCCGGACAGGAGGCAACTGAAGCTTTCTTT. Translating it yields CASIAPGQEATEAFF.